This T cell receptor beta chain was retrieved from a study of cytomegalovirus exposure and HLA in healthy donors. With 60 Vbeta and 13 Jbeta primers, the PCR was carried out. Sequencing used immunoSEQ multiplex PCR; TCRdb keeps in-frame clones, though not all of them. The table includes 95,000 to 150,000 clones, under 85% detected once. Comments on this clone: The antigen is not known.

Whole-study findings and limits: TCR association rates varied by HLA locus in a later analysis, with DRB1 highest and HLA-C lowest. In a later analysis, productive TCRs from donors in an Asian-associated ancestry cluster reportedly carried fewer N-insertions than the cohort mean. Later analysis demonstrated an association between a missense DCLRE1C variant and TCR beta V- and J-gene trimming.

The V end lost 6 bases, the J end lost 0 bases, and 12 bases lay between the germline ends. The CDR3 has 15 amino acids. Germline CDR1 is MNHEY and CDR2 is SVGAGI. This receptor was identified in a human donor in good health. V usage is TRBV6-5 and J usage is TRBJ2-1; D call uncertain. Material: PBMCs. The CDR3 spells CASSPRHDSYNEQFF. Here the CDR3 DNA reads TGTGCCAGCAGCCCCCGACACGACTCCTACAATGAGCAGTTCTTC.